The clone carrying this T cell receptor (beta chain) has a single count. Germline V gene sequence: CDR1 MNHNS, CDR2 SASEGT. Trimming took 6 bases from V and 4 from J; bases not matched to a gene: 13. CDR3 length: 16 residues. This sample stems from a study of CD8 T cells in Susac syndrome. The authors reverse transcribed 0.5 to 1 ug RNA with random hexamers. TCR beta CDR3 was amplified by immunoSEQ covering 54 Vbeta and 13 Jbeta. From the immunoSEQ multiplex PCR reads, TCRdb called clonotypes with MiXCR, one entry per CDR3 protein. Here the sample spans over 95,000 distinct CDR3 sequences, around 92% being singletons.

The chain uses TRBV6-1 and TRBJ2-3; TRBD1 matches at 7 bases. The clonotype was recovered from a human donor in good health. The specimen was CD8+ T cells from PBMCs. CDR3: CASRPRTGQIPDTQYF. In DNA form, the CDR3 reads TGTGCCAGCAGACCAAGGACAGGCCAGATTCCAGATACGCAGTATTTT.